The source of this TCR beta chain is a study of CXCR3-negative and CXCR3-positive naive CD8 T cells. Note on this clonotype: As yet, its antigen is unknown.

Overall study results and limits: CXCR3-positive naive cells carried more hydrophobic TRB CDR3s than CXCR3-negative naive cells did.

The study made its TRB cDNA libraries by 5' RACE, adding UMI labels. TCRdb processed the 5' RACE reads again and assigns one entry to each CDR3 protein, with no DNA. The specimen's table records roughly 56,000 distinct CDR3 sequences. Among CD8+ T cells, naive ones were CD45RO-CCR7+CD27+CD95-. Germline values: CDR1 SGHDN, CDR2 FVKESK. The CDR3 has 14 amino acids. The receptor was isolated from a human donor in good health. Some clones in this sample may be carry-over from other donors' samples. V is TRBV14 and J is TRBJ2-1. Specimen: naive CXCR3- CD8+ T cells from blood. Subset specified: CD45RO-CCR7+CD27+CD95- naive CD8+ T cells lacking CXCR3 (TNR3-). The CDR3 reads CASSQDLGWDEQFF.